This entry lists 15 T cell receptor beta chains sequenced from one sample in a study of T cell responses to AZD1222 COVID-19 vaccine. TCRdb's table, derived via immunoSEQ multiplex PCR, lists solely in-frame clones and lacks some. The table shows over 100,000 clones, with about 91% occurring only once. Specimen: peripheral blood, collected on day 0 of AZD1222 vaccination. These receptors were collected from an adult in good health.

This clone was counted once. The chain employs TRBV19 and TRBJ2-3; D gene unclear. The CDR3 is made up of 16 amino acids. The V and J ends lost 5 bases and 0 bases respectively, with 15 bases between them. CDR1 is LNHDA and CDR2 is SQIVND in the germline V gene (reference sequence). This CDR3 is CASSSRFMASTDTQYF. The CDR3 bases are TGTGCCAGTAGTTCCCGATTCATGGCTAGCACAGATACGCAGTATTTT.

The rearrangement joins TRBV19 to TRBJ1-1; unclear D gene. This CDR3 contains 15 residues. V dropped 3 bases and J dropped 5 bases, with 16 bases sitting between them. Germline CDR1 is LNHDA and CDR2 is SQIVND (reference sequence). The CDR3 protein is CASSIFGSGNTEAFF. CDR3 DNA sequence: TGTGCCAGTAGTATTTTCGGGTCGGGGAATACTGAAGCTTTCTTT.

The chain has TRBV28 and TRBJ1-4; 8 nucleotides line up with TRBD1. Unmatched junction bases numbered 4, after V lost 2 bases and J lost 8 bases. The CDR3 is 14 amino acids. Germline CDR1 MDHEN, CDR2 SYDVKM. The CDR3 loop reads CASSLAQGGEKLFF. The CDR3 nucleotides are TGTGCCAGCAGTTTAGCACAGGGGGGCGAAAAACTGTTTTTT.

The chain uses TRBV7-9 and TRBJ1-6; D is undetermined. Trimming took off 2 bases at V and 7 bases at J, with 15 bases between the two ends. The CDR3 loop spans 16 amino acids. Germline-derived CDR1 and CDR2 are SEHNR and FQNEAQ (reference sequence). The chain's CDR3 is CASSLSGRSRNSPLHF. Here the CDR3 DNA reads TGTGCCAGCAGCTTAAGTGGGAGGAGCAGGAATTCACCCCTCCACTTT.

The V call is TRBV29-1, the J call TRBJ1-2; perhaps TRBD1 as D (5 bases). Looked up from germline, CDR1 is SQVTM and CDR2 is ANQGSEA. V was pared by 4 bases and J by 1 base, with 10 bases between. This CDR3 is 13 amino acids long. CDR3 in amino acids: CSVGQLLNYGYTF. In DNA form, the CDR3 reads TGCAGCGTTGGACAGCTTCTTAACTATGGCTACACCTTC.

This CDR3 is CASSTTNTEAFF. The CDR3 DNA follows: TGTGCCAGCAGCACTACGAACACTGAAGCTTTCTTT. The chain combines TRBV7-3 with TRBJ1-1; no clear D gene. Trimming took 5 bases from V and 1 from J, leaving 5 bases between them. Per germline, CDR1 SGHTA and CDR2 FQGTGA. This CDR3 region has 12 residues.

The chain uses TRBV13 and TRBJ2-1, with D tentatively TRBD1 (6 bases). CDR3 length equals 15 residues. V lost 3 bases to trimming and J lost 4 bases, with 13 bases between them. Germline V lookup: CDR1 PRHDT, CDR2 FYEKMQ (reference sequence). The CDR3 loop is CASSFKQGVYNEQFF. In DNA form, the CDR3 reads TGTGCCAGCAGCTTCAAACAGGGAGTATACAATGAGCAGTTCTTC.

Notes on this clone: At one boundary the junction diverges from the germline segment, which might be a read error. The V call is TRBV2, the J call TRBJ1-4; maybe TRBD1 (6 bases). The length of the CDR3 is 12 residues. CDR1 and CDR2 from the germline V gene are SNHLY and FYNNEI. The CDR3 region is CASREGGEKLFF. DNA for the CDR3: TGTGCCAGCAGGGAAGGGGGAGAAAAACTGTTTTTT.

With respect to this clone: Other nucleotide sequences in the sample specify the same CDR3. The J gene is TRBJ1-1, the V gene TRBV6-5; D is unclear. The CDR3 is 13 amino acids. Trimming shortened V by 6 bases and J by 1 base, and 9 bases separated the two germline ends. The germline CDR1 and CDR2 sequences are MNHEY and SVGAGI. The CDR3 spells CASSLDKNTEAFF. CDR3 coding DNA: TGTGCCAGCAGCCTCGACAAGAACACTGAAGCTTTCTTT.

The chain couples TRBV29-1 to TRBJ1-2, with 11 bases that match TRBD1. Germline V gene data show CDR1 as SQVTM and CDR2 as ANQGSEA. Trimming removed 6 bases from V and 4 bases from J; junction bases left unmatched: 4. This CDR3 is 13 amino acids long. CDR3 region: CSVGTGGVYGYTF. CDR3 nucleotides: TGCAGCGTCGGGACAGGGGGTGTCTATGGCTACACCTTC.

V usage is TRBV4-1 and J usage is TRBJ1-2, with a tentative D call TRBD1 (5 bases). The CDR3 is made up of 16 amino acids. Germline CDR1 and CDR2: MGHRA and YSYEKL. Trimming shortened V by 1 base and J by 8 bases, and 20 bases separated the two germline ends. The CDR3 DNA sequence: TGCGCCAGCAGCCAAGCCCCGGGACGCACCTTGGGAGGCTACACCTTC. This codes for CASSQAPGRTLGGYTF.

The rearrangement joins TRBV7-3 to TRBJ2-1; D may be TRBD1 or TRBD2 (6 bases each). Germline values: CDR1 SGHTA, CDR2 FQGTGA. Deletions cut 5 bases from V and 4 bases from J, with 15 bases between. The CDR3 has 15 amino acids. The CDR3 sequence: CASSRSGGRYNEQFF. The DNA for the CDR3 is TGTGCCAGCAGCCGAAGTGGGGGGCGGTACAATGAGCAGTTCTTC.

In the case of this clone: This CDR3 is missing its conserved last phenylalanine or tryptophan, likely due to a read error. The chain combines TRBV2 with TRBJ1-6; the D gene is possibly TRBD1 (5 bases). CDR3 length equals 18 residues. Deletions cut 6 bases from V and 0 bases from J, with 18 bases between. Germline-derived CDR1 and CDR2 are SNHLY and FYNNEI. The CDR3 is CASSFLTGSNSYNSPLHL. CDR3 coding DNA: TGTGCCAGCAGCTTCCTCACAGGCTCGAACTCCTATAATTCACCCCTCCACCTT.

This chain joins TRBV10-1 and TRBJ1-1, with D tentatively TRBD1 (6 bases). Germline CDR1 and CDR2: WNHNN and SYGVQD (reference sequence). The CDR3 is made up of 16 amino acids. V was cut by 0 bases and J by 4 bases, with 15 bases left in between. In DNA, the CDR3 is TGCGCCAGCAGTGAGTCCCAGGGGCGAGGTTCCACTGAAGCTTTCTTT. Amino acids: CASSESQGRGSTEAFF.

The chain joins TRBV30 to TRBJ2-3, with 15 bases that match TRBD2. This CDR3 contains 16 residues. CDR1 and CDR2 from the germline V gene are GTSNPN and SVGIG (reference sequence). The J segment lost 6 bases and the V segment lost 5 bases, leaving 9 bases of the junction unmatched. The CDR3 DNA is TGTGCCTGGGGACTAGCGGGGGGGTCTGTCTGGGATACGCAGTATTTT. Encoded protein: CAWGLAGGSVWDTQYF.